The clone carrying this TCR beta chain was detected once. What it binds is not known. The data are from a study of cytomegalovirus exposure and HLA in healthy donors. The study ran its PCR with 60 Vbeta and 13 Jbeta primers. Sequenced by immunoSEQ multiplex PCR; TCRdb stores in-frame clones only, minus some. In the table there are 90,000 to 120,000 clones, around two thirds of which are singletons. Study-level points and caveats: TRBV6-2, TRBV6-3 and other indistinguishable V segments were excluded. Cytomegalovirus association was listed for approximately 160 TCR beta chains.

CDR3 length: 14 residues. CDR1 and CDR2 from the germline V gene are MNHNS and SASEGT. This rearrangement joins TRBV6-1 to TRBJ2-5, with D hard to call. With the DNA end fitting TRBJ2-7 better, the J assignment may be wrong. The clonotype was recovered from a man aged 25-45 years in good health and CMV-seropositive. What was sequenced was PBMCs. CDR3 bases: TGTGCCAGCAGTGAAGAGTATCGCGTCTACGAGCAGTACTTC. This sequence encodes CASSEEYRVYEQYF.